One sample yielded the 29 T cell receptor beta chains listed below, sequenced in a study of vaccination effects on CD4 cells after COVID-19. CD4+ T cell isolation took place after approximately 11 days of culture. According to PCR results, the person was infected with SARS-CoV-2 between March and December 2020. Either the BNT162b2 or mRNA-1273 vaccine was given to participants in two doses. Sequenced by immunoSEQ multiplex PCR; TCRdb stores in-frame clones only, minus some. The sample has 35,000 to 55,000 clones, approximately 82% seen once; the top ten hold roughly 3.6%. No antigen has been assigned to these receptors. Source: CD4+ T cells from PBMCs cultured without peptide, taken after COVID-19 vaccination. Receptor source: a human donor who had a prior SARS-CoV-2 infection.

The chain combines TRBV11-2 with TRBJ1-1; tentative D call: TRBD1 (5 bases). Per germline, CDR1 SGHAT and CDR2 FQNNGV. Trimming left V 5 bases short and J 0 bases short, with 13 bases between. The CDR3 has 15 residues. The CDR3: CASSARQNMNTEAFF. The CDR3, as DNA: TGTGCCAGCAGCGCCCGACAGAACATGAACACTGAAGCTTTCTTT.

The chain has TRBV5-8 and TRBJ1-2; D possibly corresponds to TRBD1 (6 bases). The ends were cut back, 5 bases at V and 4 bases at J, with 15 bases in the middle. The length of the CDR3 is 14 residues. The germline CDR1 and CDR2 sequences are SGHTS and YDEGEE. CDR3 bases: TGTGCCAGCAGTTACCGGGACACAGGCTATGGCTACACCTTC. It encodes CASSYRDTGYGYTF.

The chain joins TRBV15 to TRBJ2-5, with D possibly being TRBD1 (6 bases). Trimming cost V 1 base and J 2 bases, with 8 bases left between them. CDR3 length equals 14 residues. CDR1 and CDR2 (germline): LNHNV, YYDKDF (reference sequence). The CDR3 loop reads CATSRVQGQETQYF. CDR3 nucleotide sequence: TGTGCCACCAGCAGAGTACAGGGTCAAGAGACCCAGTACTTC.

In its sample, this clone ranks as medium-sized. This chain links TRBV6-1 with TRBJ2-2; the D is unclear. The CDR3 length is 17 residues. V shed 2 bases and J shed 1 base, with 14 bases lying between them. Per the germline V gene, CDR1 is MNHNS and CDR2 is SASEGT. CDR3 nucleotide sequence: TGTGCCAGCAGTGAATCTGCGCTGTCAGGGAACACCGGGGAGCTGTTTTTT. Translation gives CASSESALSGNTGELFF.

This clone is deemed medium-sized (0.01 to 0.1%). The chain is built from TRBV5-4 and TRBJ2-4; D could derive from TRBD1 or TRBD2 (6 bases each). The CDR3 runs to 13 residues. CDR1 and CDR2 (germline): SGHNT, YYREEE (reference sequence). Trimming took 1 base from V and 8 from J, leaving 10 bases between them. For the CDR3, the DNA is TGTGCCAGCAGCTTGAACAGGGAGGACATTCAGTACTTC. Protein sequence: CASSLNREDIQYF.

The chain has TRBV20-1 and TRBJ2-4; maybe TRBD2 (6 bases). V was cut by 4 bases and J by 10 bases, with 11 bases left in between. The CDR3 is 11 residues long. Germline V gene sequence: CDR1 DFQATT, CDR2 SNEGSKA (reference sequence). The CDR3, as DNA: TGCAGTGCTACGGGACTCCTTATTCAGTACTTC. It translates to CSATGLLIQYF.

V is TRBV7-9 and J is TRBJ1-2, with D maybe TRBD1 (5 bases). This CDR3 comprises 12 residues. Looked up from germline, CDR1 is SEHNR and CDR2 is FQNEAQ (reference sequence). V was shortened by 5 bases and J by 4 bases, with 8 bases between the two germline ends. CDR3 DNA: TGTGCCAGCAGCCGAGGGGCCTATGGCTACACCTTC. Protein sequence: CASSRGAYGYTF.

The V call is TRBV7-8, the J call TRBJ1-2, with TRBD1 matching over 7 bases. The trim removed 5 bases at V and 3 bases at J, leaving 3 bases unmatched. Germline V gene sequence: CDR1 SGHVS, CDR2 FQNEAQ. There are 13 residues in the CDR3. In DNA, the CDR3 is TGTGCCAGCAGCAAAGGGACAGACTATGGCTACACCTTC. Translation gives CASSKGTDYGYTF.

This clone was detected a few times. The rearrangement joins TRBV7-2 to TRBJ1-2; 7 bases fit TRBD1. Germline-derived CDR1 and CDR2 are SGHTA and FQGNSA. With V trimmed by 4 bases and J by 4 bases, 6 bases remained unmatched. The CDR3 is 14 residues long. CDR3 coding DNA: TGTGCCAGCAGCTCATACAGGGGTGGCTATGGCTACACCTTC. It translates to CASSSYRGGYGYTF.

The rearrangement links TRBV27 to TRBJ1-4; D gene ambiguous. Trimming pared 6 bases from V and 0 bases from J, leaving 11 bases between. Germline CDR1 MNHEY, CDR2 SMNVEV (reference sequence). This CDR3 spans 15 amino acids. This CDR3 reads CASRPRGATNEKLFF. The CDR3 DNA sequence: TGTGCCAGCAGACCCCGCGGCGCAACTAATGAAAAACTGTTTTTT.

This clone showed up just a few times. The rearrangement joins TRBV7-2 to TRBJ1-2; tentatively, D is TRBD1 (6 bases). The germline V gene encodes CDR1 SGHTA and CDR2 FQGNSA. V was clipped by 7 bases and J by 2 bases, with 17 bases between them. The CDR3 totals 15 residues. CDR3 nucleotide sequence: TGTGCCAGCATCCCCCCCGGACAGCGGAACTATGGCTACACCTTC. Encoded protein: CASIPPGQRNYGYTF.

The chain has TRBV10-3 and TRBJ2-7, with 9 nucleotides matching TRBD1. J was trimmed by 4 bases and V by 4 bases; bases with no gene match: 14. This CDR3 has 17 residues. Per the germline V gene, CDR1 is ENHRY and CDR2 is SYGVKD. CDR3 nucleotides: TGTGCCATCAGTGTAATTCATGACGGGACAGGGAAGTACGAGCAGTACTTC. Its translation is CAISVIHDGTGKYEQYF.

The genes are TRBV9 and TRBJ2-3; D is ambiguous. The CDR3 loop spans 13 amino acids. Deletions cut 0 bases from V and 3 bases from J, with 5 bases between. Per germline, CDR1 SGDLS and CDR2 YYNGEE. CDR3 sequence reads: CASSVAPTDTQYF. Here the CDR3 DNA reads TGTGCCAGCAGCGTAGCTCCTACAGATACGCAGTATTTT.

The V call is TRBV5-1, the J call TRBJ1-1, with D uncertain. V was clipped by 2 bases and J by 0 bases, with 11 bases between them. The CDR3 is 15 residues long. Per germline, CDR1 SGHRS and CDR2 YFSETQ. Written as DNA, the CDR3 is TGCGCCAGCAGCTTTCTCTCGAGCATGAACACTGAAGCTTTCTTT. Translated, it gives CASSFLSSMNTEAFF. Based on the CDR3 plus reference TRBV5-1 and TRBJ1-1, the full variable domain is KAGVTQTPRYLIKTRGQQVTLSCSPISGHRSVSWYQQTPGQGLQFLFEYFSETQRNKGNFPGRFSGRQFSNSRSEMNVSTLELGDSALYLCASSFLSSMNTEAFFGQGTRLTVV.

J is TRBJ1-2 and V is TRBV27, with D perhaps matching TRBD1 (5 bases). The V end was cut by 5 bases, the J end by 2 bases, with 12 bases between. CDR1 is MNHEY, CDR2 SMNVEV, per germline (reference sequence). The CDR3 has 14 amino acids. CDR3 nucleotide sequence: TGTGCCAGCAGTCGCTCGGGACGGAACTATGGCTACACCTTC. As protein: CASSRSGRNYGYTF.

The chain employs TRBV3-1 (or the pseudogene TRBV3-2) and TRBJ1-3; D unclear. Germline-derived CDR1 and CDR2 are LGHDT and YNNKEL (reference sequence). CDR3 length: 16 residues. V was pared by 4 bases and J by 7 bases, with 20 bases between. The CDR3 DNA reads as TGTGCCAGCAGCCCTCGAAGCCAGTCAGGAGTGAACACCATATATTTT. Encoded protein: CASSPRSQSGVNTIYF.

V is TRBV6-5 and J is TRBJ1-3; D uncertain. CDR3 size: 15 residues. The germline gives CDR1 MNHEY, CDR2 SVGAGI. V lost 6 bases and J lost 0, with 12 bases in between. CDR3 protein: CASRPMTNSGNTIYF. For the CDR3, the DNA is TGTGCCAGCAGACCAATGACGAACTCTGGAAACACCATATATTTT.

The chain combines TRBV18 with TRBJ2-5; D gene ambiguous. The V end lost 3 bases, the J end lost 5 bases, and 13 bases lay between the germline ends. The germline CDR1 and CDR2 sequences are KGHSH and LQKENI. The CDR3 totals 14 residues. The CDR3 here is CASSPSLVEETQYF. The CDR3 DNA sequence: TGTGCCAGCTCACCGTCCCTAGTGGAGGAGACCCAGTACTTC.

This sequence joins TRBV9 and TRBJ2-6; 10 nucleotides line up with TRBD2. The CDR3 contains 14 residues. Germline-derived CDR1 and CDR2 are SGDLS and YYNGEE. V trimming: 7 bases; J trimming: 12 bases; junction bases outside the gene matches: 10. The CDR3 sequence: CASSSGGAWGVLTF. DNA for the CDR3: TGTGCCAGCTCCAGCGGGGGGGCCTGGGGCGTCCTGACTTTC.

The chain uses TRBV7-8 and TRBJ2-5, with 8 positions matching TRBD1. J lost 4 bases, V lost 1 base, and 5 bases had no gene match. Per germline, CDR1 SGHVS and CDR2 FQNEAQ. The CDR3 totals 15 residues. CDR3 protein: CASSLVWTGRETQYF. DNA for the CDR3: TGTGCCAGCAGCTTAGTGTGGACAGGGAGAGAGACCCAGTACTTC.

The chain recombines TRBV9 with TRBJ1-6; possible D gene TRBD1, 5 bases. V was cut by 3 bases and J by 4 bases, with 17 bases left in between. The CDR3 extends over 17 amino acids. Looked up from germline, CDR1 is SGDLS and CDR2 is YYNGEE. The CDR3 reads CASSERDGPLYNSPLHF. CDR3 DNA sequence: TGTGCCAGCAGCGAGCGGGACGGTCCTCTTTATAATTCACCCCTCCACTTT.

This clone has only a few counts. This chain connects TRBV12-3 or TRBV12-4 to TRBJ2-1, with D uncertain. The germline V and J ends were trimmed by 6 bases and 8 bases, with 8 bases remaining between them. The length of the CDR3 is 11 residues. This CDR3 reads CASSVGDEQFF. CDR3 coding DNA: TGTGCCAGCAGCGTCGGCGATGAGCAGTTCTTC.

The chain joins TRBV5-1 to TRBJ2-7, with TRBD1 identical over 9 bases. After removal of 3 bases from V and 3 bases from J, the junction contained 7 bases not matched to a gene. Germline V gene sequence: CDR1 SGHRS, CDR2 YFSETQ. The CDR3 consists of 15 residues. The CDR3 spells CASSWGGTGNYEQYF. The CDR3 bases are TGCGCCAGCAGCTGGGGCGGGACAGGGAACTACGAGCAGTACTTC.

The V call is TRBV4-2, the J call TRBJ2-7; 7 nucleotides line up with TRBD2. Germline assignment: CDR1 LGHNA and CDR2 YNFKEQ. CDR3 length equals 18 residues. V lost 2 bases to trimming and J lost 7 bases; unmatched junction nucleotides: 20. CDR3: CASSQKGTGTTDHTEQYF. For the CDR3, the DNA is TGTGCCAGCAGCCAAAAGGGTACCGGGACTACGGACCACACAGAGCAGTACTTC.

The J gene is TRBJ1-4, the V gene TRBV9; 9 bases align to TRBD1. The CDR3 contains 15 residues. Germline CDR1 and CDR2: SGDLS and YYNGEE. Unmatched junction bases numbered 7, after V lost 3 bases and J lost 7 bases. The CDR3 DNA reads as TGTGCCAGCAGCGAACGACAGGGGGACTTTGAAAAACTGTTTTTT. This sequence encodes CASSERQGDFEKLFF.

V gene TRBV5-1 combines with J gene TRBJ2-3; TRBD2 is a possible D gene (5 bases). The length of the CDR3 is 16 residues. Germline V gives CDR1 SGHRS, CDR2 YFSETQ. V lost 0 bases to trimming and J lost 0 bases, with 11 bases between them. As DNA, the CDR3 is TGCGCCAGCAGCTTGGGGACTTCAACTAGCACAGATACGCAGTATTTT. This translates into CASSLGTSTSTDTQYF.

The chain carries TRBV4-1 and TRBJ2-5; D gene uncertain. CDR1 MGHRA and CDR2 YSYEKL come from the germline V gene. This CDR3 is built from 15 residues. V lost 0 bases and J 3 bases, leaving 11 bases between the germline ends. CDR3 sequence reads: CASSQDRRNKETQYF. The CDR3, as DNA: TGCGCCAGCAGCCAAGATCGCCGAAACAAAGAGACCCAGTACTTC.

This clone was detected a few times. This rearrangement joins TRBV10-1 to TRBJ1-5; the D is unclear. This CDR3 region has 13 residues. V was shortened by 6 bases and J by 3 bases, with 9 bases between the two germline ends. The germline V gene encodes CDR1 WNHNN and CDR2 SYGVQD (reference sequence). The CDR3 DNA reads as TGCGCCAGCAGCATTGCTTCCAATCAGCCCCAGCATTTT. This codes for CASSIASNQPQHF.

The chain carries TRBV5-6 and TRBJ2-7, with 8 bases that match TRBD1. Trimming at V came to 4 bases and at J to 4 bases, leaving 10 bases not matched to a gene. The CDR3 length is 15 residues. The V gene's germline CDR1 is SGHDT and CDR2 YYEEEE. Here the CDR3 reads CASSRNRGWGYEQYF. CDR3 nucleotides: TGTGCCAGCAGCCGCAACAGGGGGTGGGGATACGAGCAGTACTTC.